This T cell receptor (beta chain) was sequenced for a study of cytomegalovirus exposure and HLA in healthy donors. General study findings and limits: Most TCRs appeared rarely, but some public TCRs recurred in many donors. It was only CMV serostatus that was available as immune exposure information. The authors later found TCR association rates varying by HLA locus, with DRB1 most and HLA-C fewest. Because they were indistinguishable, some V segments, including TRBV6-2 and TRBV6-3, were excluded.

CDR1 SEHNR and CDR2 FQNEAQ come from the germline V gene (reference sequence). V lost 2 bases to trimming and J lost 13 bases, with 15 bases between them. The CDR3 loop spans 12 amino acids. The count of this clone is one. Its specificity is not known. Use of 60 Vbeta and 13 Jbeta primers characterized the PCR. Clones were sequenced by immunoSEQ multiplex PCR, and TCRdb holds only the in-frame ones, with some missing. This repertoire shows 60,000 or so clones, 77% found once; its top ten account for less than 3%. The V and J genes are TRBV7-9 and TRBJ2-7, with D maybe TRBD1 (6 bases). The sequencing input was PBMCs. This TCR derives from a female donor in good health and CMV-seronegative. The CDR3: CASSLPGQRLYF. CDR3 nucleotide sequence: TGTGCCAGCAGCTTACCCGGACAGCGTCTTTACTTC. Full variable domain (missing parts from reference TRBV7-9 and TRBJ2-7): DTGVSQNPRHKITKRGQNVTFRCDPISEHNRLYWYRQTLGQGPEFLTYFQNEAQLEKSRLLSDRFSAERPKGSFSTLEIQRTEQGDSAMYLCASSLPGQRLYFGPGTRLTVT.